The 15 T cell receptor beta chains in this list originate from one sample, sequenced in a study of blood T cell repertoires in COVID-19 (dated by TCRdb to 2020 to 2021). Library method: the immunoSEQ multiplex PCR assay. This immuneACCESS table, as held by TCRdb, lists in-frame sequences with V and J called but not all clones. Of the missing ones, under half trace to an unresolved V gene in checked studies; the others have no known cause. The sample table lists roughly 200,000 clones, about 85% of them with a count of one. The ten largest make up 20% to 25% of the sample. What was sequenced was peripheral blood. Receptors were obtained from a man in his sixties with active or convalescent COVID-19.

The V gene is TRBV2, the J gene TRBJ1-5; D is unresolved. The ends were cut back, 4 bases at V and 4 bases at J, with 11 bases in the middle. This CDR3 comprises 14 residues. CDR1 is SNHLY and CDR2 is FYNNEI in the germline V gene. The CDR3 DNA sequence: TGTGCCAGCAGTGCTCCGGGAACAAATCAGCCCCAGCATTTT. Its translation: CASSAPGTNQPQHF. Using reference TRBV2 and TRBJ1-5 for the parts outside the CDR3, the full variable domain is EPEVTQTPSHQVTQMGQEVILRCVPISNHLYFYWYRQILGQKVEFLVSFYNNEISEKSEIFDDQFSVERPDGSNFTLKIRSTKLEDSAMYFCASSAPGTNQPQHFGDGTRLSIL.

J is TRBJ1-1 and V is TRBV6-5, with a tentative D call TRBD1 (6 bases). Germline CDR1 is MNHEY and CDR2 is SVGAGI. The CDR3 is 13 amino acids. Trimming took off 6 bases at V and 4 bases at J, with 12 bases between the two ends. This CDR3 is CASRTTGLTEAFF. The CDR3 DNA reads as TGTGCCAGCAGGACTACAGGGCTCACTGAAGCTTTCTTT.

The V gene is TRBV21-1, the J gene TRBJ2-7; the D call of TRBD1 is as the table states it, not checked on the DNA. TRBV21-1 is reported as a pseudogene. The CDR3 loop spans 16 amino acids. The CDR3 spells CASSRRGTGIREEQYF. The CDR3 DNA reads as TGTGCCAGCAGCAGGCGGGGGACAGGGATTCGGGAGGAGCAGTACTTC.

The V gene is TRBV4-2, the J gene TRBJ2-5; possibly TRBD2 for D (7 bases). Germline values: CDR1 LGHNA, CDR2 YNFKEQ. Deletions cut 3 bases from V and 2 bases from J, with 16 bases between. The CDR3 extends over 16 amino acids. CDR3 in DNA: TGTGCCAGCAGCCACGAGGGAGCGGGGACACAAGAGACCCAGTACTTC. Translated: CASSHEGAGTQETQYF.

V usage is TRBV11-2 and J usage is TRBJ2-2, with a weak D call TRBD2 (6 bases). CDR1 is SGHAT, CDR2 FQNNGV, per germline. V gave up 1 base and J gave up 0 bases, with 9 bases separating them. The CDR3 consists of 16 residues. CDR3 coding DNA: TGTGCCAGCAGCTTAGGGAGGGGTGCGAACACCGGGGAGCTGTTTTTT. Protein product: CASSLGRGANTGELFF.

This clone appeared a few times. The J gene is TRBJ1-5, the V gene TRBV6-5; D remains ambiguous. The length of the CDR3 is 15 residues. Germline CDR1 and CDR2: MNHEY and SVGAGI. The V end was cut by 5 bases, the J end by 2 bases, with 13 bases between. DNA of the CDR3: TGTGCCAGCAGTAGACTTCCGAACGGCAATCAGCCCCAGCATTTT. Amino acids: CASSRLPNGNQPQHF.

This sequence joins TRBV19 and TRBJ1-6; 10 bases map to TRBD1. CDR3 length: 17 amino acids. With 5 bases clipped from V and 7 bases from J, the junction kept 11 bases outside the gene matches. The V gene's germline CDR1 is LNHDA and CDR2 SQIVND (reference sequence). CDR3 sequence reads: CASSHRTGGARNSPLHF. CDR3 DNA: TGTGCCAGTAGTCACAGGACAGGGGGGGCTCGGAATTCACCCCTCCACTTT.

The chain uses TRBV28 and TRBJ2-7, with TRBD1 matching 8 bases. The trim removed 6 bases at V and 1 base at J, leaving 8 bases unmatched. This CDR3 is 15 amino acids long. Germline V CDR1 and CDR2: MDHEN, SYDVKM. This chain's CDR3 is CASRRTGGTSYEQYF. In DNA, the CDR3 is TGTGCCAGCAGACGTACAGGGGGTACTTCCTACGAGCAGTACTTC.

The rearrangement joins TRBV5-6 to TRBJ2-7, with D possibly TRBD1 on 5 matching bases. Deletions cut 0 bases from V and 2 bases from J, with 6 bases between. Germline lookup yields CDR1 SGHDT and CDR2 YYEEEE. The CDR3 has 13 residues. The CDR3 loop reads CASSLAQAYEQYF. The CDR3 nucleotides are TGTGCCAGCAGCTTGGCACAGGCCTACGAGCAGTACTTC.

The chain uses TRBV7-6 and TRBJ1-5, with D possibly being TRBD1 (5 bases). Germline assignment: CDR1 SGHVS and CDR2 FNYEAQ. The CDR3 is 14 residues long. V dropped 1 base and J dropped 4 bases, with 8 bases sitting between them. The CDR3 bases are TGTGCCAGCAGCTTAGAACACAGGAATCAGCCCCAGCATTTT. Translation gives CASSLEHRNQPQHF.

The CDR3 sequence is CSVMGAPGTGELFF. CDR3 in DNA: TGCAGCGTTATGGGGGCGCCGGGCACCGGGGAGCTGTTTTTT. The J gene is TRBJ2-2, the V gene TRBV29-1; weak D call: TRBD1 (6 bases). In germline, CDR1 is SQVTM, CDR2 ANQGSEA. The germline V and J ends were trimmed by 5 bases and 4 bases, with 14 bases remaining between them. CDR3 length: 14 amino acids.

The chain employs TRBV3-1 (or the pseudogene TRBV3-2) and TRBJ2-3, with 10 bases lining up with TRBD1. The junction had 6 bases not matched to a gene; V was cut back by 6 bases and J by 3 bases. From germline, CDR1 is LGHDT and CDR2 YNNKEL (reference sequence). The CDR3 is made up of 15 amino acids. The CDR3 nucleotides read TGTGCCAGCAGTCGCGACAGGGGGCAGACAGATACGCAGTATTTT. This codes for CASSRDRGQTDTQYF.

The chain is built from TRBV5-1 and TRBJ1-2; 7 nucleotides match TRBD1. The CDR3 consists of 15 residues. CDR1 is SGHRS, CDR2 YFSETQ, per germline. After removal of 4 bases from V and 8 bases from J, the junction contained 14 bases not matched to a gene. The CDR3 DNA sequence: TGCGCCAGCAGCCCTAGGACAGGAGACGAAGTGGGCTACACCTTC. Translated: CASSPRTGDEVGYTF.

The V gene is TRBV5-4, the J gene TRBJ2-7, with 8 bases aligning to TRBD1. V was clipped by 3 bases and J by 2 bases; unmatched bases: 7. This CDR3 region has 15 residues. Germline CDR1 and CDR2: SGHNT and YYREEE (reference sequence). The CDR3 is CASSSPRGPAYEQYF. CDR3 sequence (DNA): TGTGCCAGCAGCTCACCCAGGGGGCCTGCCTACGAGCAGTACTTC.

The chain carries TRBV3-1 (or the pseudogene TRBV3-2) and TRBJ1-2, with a possible D match to TRBD1 (6 bases). CDR1 and CDR2 from the germline V gene are LGHDT and YNNKEL (reference sequence). The CDR3 length is 13 residues. Trimming took 5 bases from V and 4 from J, leaving 11 bases between them. For the CDR3, the DNA is TGTGCCAGCAGCAGACAGGTCCCCTATGGCTACACCTTC. This gives the protein CASSRQVPYGYTF.